The 20 T cell receptor beta chains presented below share a single source sample, sequenced in a study of vaccination and CD4 T cells after COVID-19. No cognate antigen is known for these TCRs. Treatment noted: roughly 10-day PBMC culture with coronavirus spike peptide pools or control peptides (ViraFEST assay). Oncomine TCR Beta short-read sequencing was applied to DNA from cultured CD4+ T cells. Via MiXCR, TCRdb re-called the PCR reads, giving one row per CDR3 protein. The data hold 15,000 to 20,000 distinct CDR3 sequences, with 45% to 60% observed a single time. The source was CD4+ T cells from blood, cultured in vitro, collected before SARS-CoV-2 vaccination. The receptors were gathered from a human donor who had recovered from COVID-19.

In this sample, this clonotype turned up a few times. The V gene is TRBV6-1, the J gene TRBJ2-7; no clear D. The ends were cut back, 0 bases at V and 3 bases at J, with 6 bases in the middle. Germline V lookup: CDR1 MNHNS, CDR2 SASEGT. The CDR3 has 13 amino acids. This CDR3 reads CASSEAGNYEQYF. The CDR3 DNA sequence: TGTGCCAGCAGTGAAGCAGGAAACTACGAGCAGTACTTC.

The chain carries TRBV2 and TRBJ1-5; D call uncertain. CDR1 is SNHLY and CDR2 is FYNNEI in the germline V gene. Trimming took 3 bases from V and 3 from J, leaving 9 bases between them. The CDR3 is 14 residues long. Here the CDR3 DNA reads TGTGCCAGCAGTGACCAAGTTGTCAATCAGCCCCAGCATTTT. This codes for CASSDQVVNQPQHF.

This clonotype was seen only a few times. The chain carries TRBV7-9 and TRBJ2-6, with TRBD1 identical over 8 bases. Trimming cost V 5 bases and J 0 bases; bases outside gene matches: 9. Per germline, CDR1 SEHNR and CDR2 FQNEAQ (reference sequence). The CDR3 is made up of 18 amino acids. This chain's CDR3 is CASSPDREQGSGANVLTF. The CDR3 bases are TGTGCCAGCAGCCCGGACAGGGAACAAGGCTCTGGGGCCAACGTCCTGACTTTC.

The J gene is TRBJ1-1, the V gene TRBV6-1; no definite D call. V was cut by 5 bases and J by 4 bases, with 17 bases left in between. There are 15 residues in the CDR3. From germline, CDR1 is MNHNS and CDR2 SASEGT. The CDR3 here is CASSQTRSGSTEAFF. Written as DNA, the CDR3 is TGTGCCAGCAGTCAAACGAGGAGTGGAAGCACTGAAGCTTTCTTT.

The J gene is TRBJ1-3, the V gene TRBV28; D gene unclear. This CDR3 comprises 12 residues. Trimming took off 2 bases at V and 8 bases at J, with 7 bases between the two ends. Germline assignment: CDR1 MDHEN and CDR2 SYDVKM. CDR3 nucleotide sequence: TGTGCCAGCAGTTTAGGAGGTTACACCATATATTTT. This encodes CASSLGGYTIYF.

This clonotype was counted a single time. V usage is TRBV7-2 and J usage is TRBJ2-7; D is tentatively TRBD1 or TRBD2 (6 bases each). The V end lost 8 bases, the J end lost 4 bases, and 18 bases lay between the germline ends. The V gene's germline CDR1 is SGHTA and CDR2 FQGNSA. The CDR3 is 14 residues long. CDR3: CASARGRDPYEQYF. DNA for the CDR3: TGTGCCAGCGCCCGGGGGCGGGACCCTTACGAGCAGTACTTC.

V usage is TRBV20-1 and J usage is TRBJ2-1, with D possibly being TRBD1 (7 bases). The CDR3 covers 13 residues. Germline loops: CDR1 DFQATT, CDR2 SNEGSKA (reference sequence). Trimming removed 2 bases from V and 6 bases from J, with 11 bases in between. The CDR3 nucleotides read TGCAGTGCTAGATCAGGGGGGTTCAATGAGCAGTTCTTC. Translating gives CSARSGGFNEQFF.

This clonotype occurred a few times. This chain connects TRBV6-5 to TRBJ1-4, with a weak D call TRBD1 (5 bases). The CDR3 extends over 16 amino acids. V was cut by 0 bases and J by 8 bases, with 16 bases left in between. The V gene's germline CDR1 is MNHEY and CDR2 SVGAGI. CDR3 nucleotides: TGTGCCAGCAGTTACTCCCCGGGAGCGGGGGAAGAAAAACTGTTTTTT. The encoded protein is CASSYSPGAGEEKLFF.

The chain is built from TRBV18 and TRBJ2-3, with D unresolved. Germline CDR1 is KGHSH and CDR2 is LQKENI. V was clipped by 0 bases and J by 0 bases, with 1 base between them. The CDR3 consists of 13 residues. The CDR3 spells CASSPPSTDTQYF. In DNA, the CDR3 is TGTGCCAGCTCACCACCGAGCACAGATACGCAGTATTTT.

The J gene is TRBJ2-5, the V gene TRBV20-1, with no clear D. The CDR3 has 11 residues. Germline V gene sequence: CDR1 DFQATT, CDR2 SNEGSKA (reference sequence). V was cut by 6 bases and J by 0 bases, with 5 bases left in between. The CDR3 loop is CSAQHQETQYF. The CDR3 DNA sequence: TGCAGTGCCCAGCACCAAGAGACCCAGTACTTC.

In its sample, this clonotype was seen a few times. The rearrangement uses TRBV7-9 and TRBJ2-2, with TRBD2 matching 11 bases. Germline-derived CDR1 and CDR2 are SEHNR and FQNEAQ (reference sequence). J lost 3 bases, V lost 5 bases, and 2 bases had no gene match. This CDR3 comprises 15 residues. CDR3 nucleotides: TGTGCCAGCAGCAAACTAGCGGGGGACACCGGGGAGCTGTTTTTT. This translates into CASSKLAGDTGELFF.

This clonotype occurred a few times. The CDR3 loop reads CASRSFQGSVNTEAFF. The CDR3 coding sequence is TGTGCCAGCAGATCCTTCCAGGGGAGTGTGAACACTGAAGCTTTCTTT. V is TRBV27 and J is TRBJ1-1; D might be TRBD1 (6 bases). The CDR3 is 16 amino acids. The V and J ends lost 6 bases and 0 bases respectively, with 17 bases between them. Germline V gives CDR1 MNHEY, CDR2 SMNVEV (reference sequence).

This clonotype has more than one count but fewer than ten. The chain joins TRBV20-1 to TRBJ2-7; 10 bases match TRBD1. Germline V lookup: CDR1 DFQATT, CDR2 SNEGSKA (reference sequence). The CDR3 covers 15 residues. Trimming removed 0 bases from V and 3 bases from J; junction bases left unmatched: 5. CDR3 in DNA: TGCAGTGCTAGAGATAGGGACAGGGGACGCTACGAGCAGTACTTC. This sequence encodes CSARDRDRGRYEQYF.

This chain links TRBV20-1 with TRBJ1-3; D remains unclear. There are 15 residues in the CDR3. Looked up from germline, CDR1 is DFQATT and CDR2 is SNEGSKA (reference sequence). V was cut by 0 bases and J by 0 bases, with 9 bases left in between. CDR3 amino acids: CSARDIGGSGNTIYF. The CDR3 DNA is TGCAGTGCTAGAGATATCGGAGGCTCTGGAAACACCATATATTTT.

This clonotype occurred a few times. This CDR3 is CASSFPSVYGYTF. The DNA of the CDR3 is TGTGCCAGCAGCTTCCCCAGCGTCTATGGCTACACCTTC. The chain has TRBV7-9 and TRBJ1-2; D unclear. The CDR3 is 13 amino acids. The germline V and J ends were trimmed by 3 bases and 4 bases, with 9 bases remaining between them. CDR1 and CDR2 from the germline V gene are SEHNR and FQNEAQ (reference sequence).

The chain has TRBV6-1 and TRBJ1-5, with D unresolved. Germline loops: CDR1 MNHNS, CDR2 SASEGT. CDR3 length: 11 amino acids. The V gene lost 4 bases and the J gene lost 6 bases, with 4 bases spanning the gap. For the CDR3, the DNA is TGTGCCAGCAGTGTAAGTCAGCCCCAGCATTTT. This gives the protein CASSVSQPQHF.

The sample holds a few counts of this clonotype. This CDR3 reads CSARDQYYTDTQYF. The DNA for the CDR3 is TGCAGTGCTAGAGATCAATACTACACAGATACGCAGTATTTT. The chain couples TRBV20-1 to TRBJ2-3; D uncertain. Germline CDR1 and CDR2: DFQATT and SNEGSKA (reference sequence). Trimming cost V 0 bases and J 2 bases, with 9 bases left between them. This CDR3 spans 14 amino acids.

The chain joins TRBV20-1 to TRBJ1-1, with 9 bases that match TRBD1. V shed 3 bases and J 6 bases; nucleotides not matched to a gene: 8. Germline lookup yields CDR1 DFQATT and CDR2 SNEGSKA (reference sequence). This CDR3 has 14 residues. CDR3 DNA: TGCAGTGCTAGGTTACAGGGGGCGCTCCCTGAAGCTTTCTTT. As protein: CSARLQGALPEAFF.

This chain uses TRBV6-4 with TRBJ2-1; possible D gene TRBD2, 6 bases. Trimming cost V 4 bases and J 1 base, with 14 bases left between them. There are 16 residues in the CDR3. Germline V lookup: CDR1 MRHNA, CDR2 SNTAGT. Here the CDR3 DNA reads TGTGCCAGCAGTGCCGTAGCGGAAACATCCTACAATGAGCAGTTCTTC. It yields the protein CASSAVAETSYNEQFF.

This sequence joins TRBV4-1 and TRBJ2-5; 12 bases are a match to TRBD2. J gave up 5 bases and V 1 base, and 5 bases lay outside the gene matches. The CDR3 has 16 residues. Germline loops: CDR1 MGHRA, CDR2 YSYEKL. The CDR3 bases are TGCGCCAGCAGCCAAGGACTAGCGGGAGTTTGGGAGACCCAGTACTTC. The encoded protein is CASSQGLAGVWETQYF.